This entry lists 10 T cell receptor beta chains sequenced from one sample in a study of vaccination and CD4 T cells after COVID-19. Cultured CD4+ T cells had their DNA profiled by the Oncomine TCR Beta short-read assay. TCRdb passed the PCR reads through MiXCR, listing each CDR3 protein once. The repertoire holds 15,000 to 20,000 distinct CDR3 sequences, with around 30% as singletons. This sample's treatment: roughly ten-day PBMC culture with coronavirus spike peptide pools or control peptides (ViraFEST assay). These TCRs are of unknown antigen specificity. The sample taken for sequencing was cultured CD4+ T cells from blood. The source of these receptors is a human donor with COVID-19.

The chain is built from TRBV7-2 and TRBJ2-7; 8 nucleotides agree with TRBD1. This CDR3 comprises 14 residues. Germline CDR1 is SGHTA and CDR2 is FQGNSA. V dropped 5 bases and J dropped 2; count of bases not matched to a gene: 5. For the CDR3, the DNA is TGTGCCAGCAGCCCCGACAGGGGAGCCTACGAGCAGTACTTC. Encoded protein: CASSPDRGAYEQYF.

This clonotype came up a few times. The rearrangement joins TRBV20-1 to TRBJ2-1, with 9 bases matching TRBD2. The length of the CDR3 is 16 residues. Trimming took 3 bases from V and 1 from J; bases not matched to a gene: 7. Germline CDR1 and CDR2: DFQATT and SNEGSKA (reference sequence). Here the CDR3 DNA reads TGCAGTGCTAGTCCCCGACTAGCGGCTTCCTACAATGAGCAGTTCTTC. It is translated as CSASPRLAASYNEQFF.

The genes are TRBV28 and TRBJ1-6, with D possibly being TRBD1 (5 bases). The CDR3 spans 15 residues. The V gene's germline CDR1 is MDHEN and CDR2 SYDVKM. The germline V and J ends were trimmed by 3 bases and 8 bases, with 14 bases remaining between them. The CDR3 loop is CASSLAGPRHSPLHF. The CDR3 DNA is TGTGCCAGCAGTTTGGCGGGGCCTAGGCATTCACCCCTCCACTTT.

A remark on this clonotype: Sequence at one end of the junction differs from germline and may be a read error. The chain couples TRBV6-1 to TRBJ1-2; D perhaps matches TRBD1 (6 bases). This CDR3 has 14 amino acids. The germline gives CDR1 MNHNS, CDR2 SASEGT. Here the CDR3 reads CVSSRRTGSGGYTF. CDR3 coding DNA: TGTGTCAGCAGCCGAAGAACAGGGAGTGGGGGCTACACCTTC.

This clonotype was picked up a small number of times. This rearrangement joins TRBV7-9 to TRBJ2-7; D is uncertain. Germline CDR1 SEHNR, CDR2 FQNEAQ (reference sequence). V was shortened by 5 bases and J by 3 bases, with 17 bases between the two germline ends. The CDR3 loop spans 15 amino acids. CDR3 in amino acids: CASSPPFRFGYEQYF. The CDR3 DNA reads as TGTGCCAGCAGCCCCCCCTTCCGGTTCGGCTACGAGCAGTACTTC.

The chain employs TRBV27 and TRBJ2-1, with 8 positions matching TRBD2. V was pared by 6 bases and J by 5 bases, with 12 bases of the junction left unmatched. Germline loops: CDR1 MNHEY, CDR2 SMNVEV (reference sequence). This CDR3 comprises 16 residues. CDR3 sequence: CASSPALGLGDNEQFF. The DNA of the CDR3 is TGTGCCAGCAGCCCAGCTCTGGGACTAGGTGACAATGAGCAGTTCTTC.

V and J are TRBV6-1 and TRBJ2-2; D is uncertain. Germline values: CDR1 MNHNS, CDR2 SASEGT. The CDR3 is 15 amino acids. V shed 5 bases and J shed 3 bases, with 13 bases lying between them. This CDR3 reads CASSTQGSHTGELFF. For the CDR3, the DNA is TGTGCCAGCAGTACCCAAGGGTCGCACACCGGGGAGCTGTTTTTT.

Worth noting for this clonotype: Mismatch with germline at one junction end may stem from a read error. The rearrangement joins TRBV7-2 to TRBJ2-2, with D uncertain. The CDR3 spans 12 residues. CDR1 and CDR2 (germline): SGHTA, FQGNSA. The CDR3, as DNA: TGTGCCAGTAGCTTAAACACCGGGGAGCTGTTTTTT. Encoded protein: CASSLNTGELFF.

The V call is TRBV12-3 or TRBV12-4, the J call TRBJ2-5, with D maybe TRBD2 (6 bases). This CDR3 has 14 residues. V shed 10 bases and J shed 7 bases, with 22 bases lying between them. For the CDR3, the DNA is TGTGCCACCAAACCGGGGCAGCCCGGGGGGACCCAGTACTTC. Amino acid sequence: CATKPGQPGGTQYF.

This clonotype is judged medium-sized. The CDR3 coding sequence is TGTGCCAGCAGCCTCCGACAGCCCTCCTACGAGCAGTACTTC. Translation: CASSLRQPSYEQYF. This chain uses TRBV7-2 with TRBJ2-7; weak D call: TRBD1 (5 bases). The V end was cut by 5 bases, the J end by 0 bases, with 11 bases between. Germline values: CDR1 SGHTA, CDR2 FQGNSA. The CDR3 length is 14 residues.